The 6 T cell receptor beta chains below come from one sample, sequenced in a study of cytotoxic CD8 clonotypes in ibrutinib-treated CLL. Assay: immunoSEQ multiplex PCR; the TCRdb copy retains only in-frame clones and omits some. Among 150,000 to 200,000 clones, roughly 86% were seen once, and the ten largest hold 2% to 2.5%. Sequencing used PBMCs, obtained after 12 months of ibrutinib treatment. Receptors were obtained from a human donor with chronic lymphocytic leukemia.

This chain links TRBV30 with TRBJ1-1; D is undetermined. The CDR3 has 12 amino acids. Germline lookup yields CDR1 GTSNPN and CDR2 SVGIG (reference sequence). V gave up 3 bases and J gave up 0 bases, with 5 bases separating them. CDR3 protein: CAWRSMNTEAFF. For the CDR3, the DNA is TGTGCCTGGAGATCCATGAACACTGAAGCTTTCTTT.

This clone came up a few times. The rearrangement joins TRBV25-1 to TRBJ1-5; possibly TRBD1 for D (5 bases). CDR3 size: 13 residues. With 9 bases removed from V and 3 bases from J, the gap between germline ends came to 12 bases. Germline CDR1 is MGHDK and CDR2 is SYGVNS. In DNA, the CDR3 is TGTGCCAGTTCCGGGACGGACAATCAGCCCCAGCATTTT. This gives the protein CASSGTDNQPQHF.

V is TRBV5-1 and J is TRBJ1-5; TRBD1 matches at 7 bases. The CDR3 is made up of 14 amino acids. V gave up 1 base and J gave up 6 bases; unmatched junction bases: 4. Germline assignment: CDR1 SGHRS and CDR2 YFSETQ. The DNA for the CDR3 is TGCGCCAGCAGCTTGACAGGGGTTGGTCAGCCCCAGCATTTT. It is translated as CASSLTGVGQPQHF.

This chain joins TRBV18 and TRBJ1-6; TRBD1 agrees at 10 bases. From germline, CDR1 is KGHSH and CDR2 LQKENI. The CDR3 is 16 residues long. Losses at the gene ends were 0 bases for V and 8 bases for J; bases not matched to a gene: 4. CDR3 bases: TGTGCCAGCTCACCACCCTTGACAGGGGGCTATTCACCCCTCCACTTT. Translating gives CASSPPLTGGYSPLHF.

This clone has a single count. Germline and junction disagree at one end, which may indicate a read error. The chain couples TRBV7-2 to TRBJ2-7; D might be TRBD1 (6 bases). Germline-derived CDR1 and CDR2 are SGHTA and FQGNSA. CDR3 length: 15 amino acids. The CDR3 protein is CASSLSTQGYYEQHF. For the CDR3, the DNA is TGTGCCAGCAGCTTATCTACACAGGGTTACTACGAGCAGCACTTC. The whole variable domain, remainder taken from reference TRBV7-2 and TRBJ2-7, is GAGVSQSPSNKVTEKGKDVELRCDPISGHTALYWYRQSLGQGLEFLIYFQGNSAPDKSGLPSDRFSAERTGGSVSTLTIQRTQQEDSAVYLCASSLSTQGYYEQHFGPGTRLTVT.

CDR3 in DNA: TGTGCCAGCTCACTGACTAGGGGAAACATTCAGTACTTC. Translation: CASSLTRGNIQYF. This rearrangement joins TRBV18 to TRBJ2-4; possible D gene TRBD2, 6 bases. Germline V gene lookup returns CDR1 KGHSH and CDR2 LQKENI. This CDR3 contains 13 residues. V was shortened by 4 bases and J by 6 bases, with 10 bases between the two germline ends. Combining the CDR3 with reference TRBV18 and TRBJ2-4 gives the whole variable domain NAGVMQNPRHLVRRRGQEARLRCSPMKGHSHVYWYRQLPEEGLKFMVYLQKENIIDESGMPKERFSAEFPKEGPSILRIQQVVRGDSAAYFCASSLTRGNIQYFGAGTRLSVL.